A selection of T cell receptor beta chains follows, all from one sample in a study of shared clonotypes between healthy human individuals. The protocol was immunoSEQ multiplex PCR, while the TCRdb copy is restricted to in-frame clones and leaves out a portion. This sample has 400,000 to 600,000 clones; about 80% occur once, and the top ten carry 9.5% to 15%. The sequenced sample was PBMCs. These receptors were obtained from a woman in her 40s in good health. Some clones in this sample may be carry-over from other donors' samples. CDR3s include the opening cysteine and the closing phenylalanine or tryptophan. D genes are given only for firm matches. Clone size is stated in some rows and not others, as once, few, many or a class when expanded.

v_call,d_call,j_call,clone_size,cdr3_aa,cdr3_nt
TRBV5-4,.,TRBJ2-2,.,CASSLGGGGVAGELFF,TGTGCCAGCAGCTTGGGAGGTGGTGGGGTCGCCGGGGAGCTGTTTTTT
TRBV5-4,TRBD2,TRBJ2-5,.,CASSLRSGGGETQYF,TGTGCCAGCAGCTTGAGGAGCGGGGGGGGTGAGACCCAGTACTTC
TRBV6-1,.,TRBJ2-3,.,CASSEALYGGRDTQYF,TGTGCCAGCAGTGAAGCGCTTTACGGGGGCAGAGATACGCAGTATTTT
TRBV5-5,.,TRBJ2-5,.,CASSFTGEGKTQYF,TGTGCCAGCAGCTTCACAGGGGAGGGAAAGACCCAGTACTTC
TRBV27,.,TRBJ2-7,once,CASSRTGLSYEQYF,TGTGCCAGCAGTCGTACAGGGTTATCCTACGAGCAGTACTTC
TRBV9,.,TRBJ1-1,.,CASSVAGGAWNTEAFF,TGTGCCAGCAGCGTAGCGGGGGGCGCTTGGAACACTGAAGCTTTCTTT
TRBV28,.,TRBJ2-7,.,CASSLSGFGEQYF,TGTGCCAGCAGTTTAAGCGGGTTTGGCGAGCAGTACTTC
TRBV12-2,.,TRBJ2-1,.,CASLGGLVRSNEQFF,TGTGCAAGTCTTGGCGGGCTAGTAAGGTCCAATGAGCAGTTCTTC
TRBV5-1,.,TRBJ2-7,once,CASSYDSGDYEQYF,TGCGCCAGCAGCTATGATAGCGGAGATTACGAGCAGTACTTC
TRBV4-2,TRBD1,TRBJ2-5,.,CASSQAQGVGETQYF,TGTGCCAGCAGCCAAGCCCAGGGGGTGGGAGAGACCCAGTACTTC
TRBV7-9,TRBD2,TRBJ2-1,.,CASSPGTSGRPEFF,TGTGCCAGCAGCCCCGGGACTAGCGGGAGGCCGGAGTTCTTC
TRBV6-1,.,TRBJ2-1,.,CASSLSTVNNEQFF,TGTGCCAGCAGCCTTTCGACAGTTAACAATGAGCAGTTCTTC
TRBV5-4,.,TRBJ2-5,.,CASSLGPGETQYF,TGTGCCAGCAGCTTGGGGCCTGGGGAGACCCAGTACTTC
TRBV11-3,.,TRBJ2-2,.,CASSLRGNTGELFF,TGTGCCAGCAGCCTCAGGGGGAACACCGGGGAGCTGTTTTTT
TRBV4-3,TRBD1,TRBJ2-3,.,CASSPGTGDSDTQYF,TGCGCCAGCAGCCCCGGGACAGGGGATTCAGATACGCAGTATTTT
TRBV28,TRBD1,TRBJ2-2,.,CASTLPGQGVSAGELFF,TGTGCCAGCACCCTACCGGGACAGGGCGTTTCGGCCGGGGAGCTGTTTTTT
TRBV14,TRBD1,TRBJ2-5,.,CASSPFGQGAETQYF,TGTGCCAGCAGCCCTTTTGGACAGGGGGCAGAGACCCAGTACTTC
TRBV25-1,.,TRBJ2-5,.,CASSELGGGTQYF,TGTGCCAGCAGTGAATTGGGGGGTGGGACCCAGTACTTC
TRBV5-4,.,TRBJ2-6,.,CASSLARVSGANVLTF,TGTGCCAGCAGCTTAGCTAGGGTCTCTGGGGCCAACGTCCTGACTTTC
TRBV7-2,TRBD2,TRBJ2-6,.,CASSLLGLAGGPGANVLTF,TGTGCCAGCAGCTTGTTGGGACTAGCGGGAGGGCCTGGGGCCAACGTCCTGACTTTC
TRBV6-5,TRBD1,TRBJ2-7,.,CASSYSAGGSYEQYF,TGTGCCAGCAGTTACTCAGCAGGGGGATCCTACGAGCAGTACTTC
TRBV5-1,.,TRBJ2-7,.,CASSFQARSSYEQYF,TGCGCCAGCAGCTTCCAGGCCCGGAGCTCCTACGAGCAGTACTTC
TRBV4-2,.,TRBJ1-6,.,CASSQDGSRGWNSPLHF,TGTGCCAGCAGCCAAGATGGGTCCCGGGGATGGAATTCACCCCTCCACTTT
TRBV30,TRBD2,TRBJ2-5,.,CAWSFGLEGETQYF,TGTGCCTGGAGTTTCGGACTAGAGGGGGAGACCCAGTACTTC
TRBV6-5,TRBD2,TRBJ2-1,.,CASTKTSGEQFF,TGTGCCAGCACTAAGACTAGCGGGGAGCAGTTCTTC
TRBV6-1,.,TRBJ2-5,.,CASSEGSGGGETQYF,TGTGCCAGCAGTGAAGGCTCCGGGGGTGGGGAGACCCAGTACTTC
TRBV6-5,.,TRBJ1-2,.,CASREPRDGGGYTF,TGTGCCAGCAGGGAACCCCGGGACGGAGGAGGCTACACCTTC
TRBV5-4,TRBD1,TRBJ1-1,once,CASSLQGGRAEAFF,TGTGCCAGCAGCCTTCAGGGGGGAAGGGCTGAAGCTTTCTTT
TRBV5-4,.,TRBJ2-7,.,CASSLAKQGRYEQYF,TGTGCCAGCAGCTTGGCCAAGCAGGGGAGGTACGAGCAGTACTTC
TRBV6-6,TRBD2,TRBJ2-2,.,CASSLAGANTGELFF,TGTGCCAGCAGTTTAGCGGGAGCGAACACCGGGGAGCTGTTTTTT
TRBV19,TRBD1,TRBJ1-5,.,CASTRGWVGQPQHF,TGTGCCAGTACCAGGGGGTGGGTTGGACAGCCCCAGCATTTT
TRBV5-1,TRBD1,TRBJ2-7,.,CASSLDNRGQEQYF,TGCGCCAGCAGCTTGGACAACAGGGGGCAAGAGCAGTACTTC
TRBV6-1,.,TRBJ2-7,.,CASSEPRIRYEQYF,TGTGCCAGCAGTGAACCTCGAATCCGATACGAGCAGTACTTC